The next 3 T cell receptor beta chains were all read from a single sample in a study of identical twins. TCRdb reprocessed the 5' RACE reads via MiXCR and lists one record per CDR3 protein. The profile shows approximately 500,000 distinct CDR3 sequences, around 24% of them singletons. The same sample was also used in a study of T cells expressing NK-cell markers.

The specimen sequenced was CD4+ T cells sorted from blood. These receptors originate from a woman under 30 in good health.

The CDR3, as DNA: TGTGCCAGCAGAACTACAGGGGGGGGCTCCTACGAGCAGTACTTC. Translation gives CASRTTGGGSYEQYF. The chain uses TRBV6-1 and TRBJ2-7, with a tentative D call TRBD1 (8 bases). The CDR3 is made up of 15 amino acids. Germline V gene sequence: CDR1 MNHNS, CDR2 SASEGT. V was shortened by 6 bases and J by 0 bases, with 15 bases between the two germline ends.

This chain joins TRBV7-9 and TRBJ2-7; no firm D call. Trimming took off 5 bases at V and 4 bases at J, with 12 bases between the two ends. The CDR3 is made up of 13 amino acids. Looked up from germline, CDR1 is SEHNR and CDR2 is FQNEAQ (reference sequence). This chain's CDR3 is CASSPAPSYEQYF. Written as DNA, the CDR3 is TGTGCCAGCAGCCCGGCTCCATCTTACGAGCAGTACTTC. The variable domain in full, completed from reference TRBV7-9 and TRBJ2-7, reads DTGVSQNPRHKITKRGQNVTFRCDPISEHNRLYWYRQTLGQGPEFLTYFQNEAQLEKSRLLSDRFSAERPKGSFSTLEIQRTEQGDSAMYLCASSPAPSYEQYFGPGTRLTVT.

This clonotype was found a few times. V usage is TRBV6-2 or TRBV6-3 and J usage is TRBJ2-7; 9 bases align to TRBD1. V gave up 2 bases and J gave up 5 bases; unmatched junction bases: 1. The CDR3 covers 13 residues. Germline V gives CDR1 MNHEY, CDR2 SVGEGT. The DNA of the CDR3 is TGTGCCAGCAGTTACCGACAGGGGGACGAGCAGTACTTC. It specifies CASSYRQGDEQYF.